The 14 T cell receptor beta chains in this list originate from one sample, sequenced in a study of shared clonotypes between healthy human individuals. Profiling relied on immunoSEQ multiplex PCR, and the TCRdb table lists in-frame clones only, not all of them. Here the sample spans 470,000 or so clones, over 70% being singletons. What was sequenced was PBMCs. These receptors were collected from a woman in her 40s in good health. Some clones in this sample may be carry-over from other donors' samples.

This chain links TRBV18 with TRBJ2-7, with D hard to call. V dropped 4 bases and J dropped 6 bases, with 19 bases sitting between them. The CDR3 has 15 amino acids. Looked up from germline, CDR1 is KGHSH and CDR2 is LQKENI. Here the CDR3 reads CASSLAVGRWGEQYF. Here the CDR3 DNA reads TGTGCCAGCTCACTAGCCGTGGGCCGCTGGGGCGAGCAGTACTTC.

The chain joins TRBV28 to TRBJ1-2; TRBD1 matches 10 bases. Germline V gives CDR1 MDHEN, CDR2 SYDVKM. Trimming at V came to 6 bases and at J to 6 bases, leaving 7 bases not matched to a gene. The CDR3 loop spans 14 amino acids. This CDR3 is CASSRQGAFDGYTF. DNA for the CDR3: TGTGCCAGCAGCCGACAGGGGGCTTTTGATGGCTACACCTTC.

Worth noting for this clone: With a far larger clone one base away, a read error is the likely cause. The rearrangement joins TRBV4-1 to TRBJ2-7; the D is unclear. The CDR3 loop spans 13 amino acids. Per germline, CDR1 MGHRA and CDR2 YSYEKL. The CDR3 coding sequence is TGCGCCAGCAACCAAGGGTCGGGTGGCGAGCAGTACTTC. Translating it yields CASNQGSGGEQYF.

This chain links TRBV30 with TRBJ2-7; 9 bases agree with TRBD1. Germline CDR1 reads GTSNPN; CDR2 reads SVGIG (reference sequence). The CDR3 runs 13 residues. The V and J ends lost 1 base and 4 bases, in that order; junction bases with no gene match: 2. Here the CDR3 DNA reads TGTGCCTGGAGTGGGGACAGGGTGTACGAGCAGTACTTC. Its translation is CAWSGDRVYEQYF. The full variable domain, completed using reference TRBV30 and TRBJ2-7, is SQTIHQWPATLVQPVGSPLSLECTVEGTSNPNLYWYRQAAGRGLQLLFYSVGIGQISSEVPQNLSASRPQDRQFILSSKKLLLSDSGFYLCAWSGDRVYEQYFGPGTRLTVT.

Comment on this clone: This sample includes further DNA sequences coding for the same CDR3. The chain links TRBV6-1 to TRBJ2-7, with a tentative D call TRBD1 (5 bases). CDR3 size: 15 residues. Germline CDR1 reads MNHNS; CDR2 reads SASEGT. V was shortened by 1 base and J by 0 bases, with 10 bases between the two germline ends. The CDR3 coding sequence is TGTGCCAGCAGTGAAGAGGGGATAAGCTCCTACGAGCAGTACTTC. The encoded protein is CASSEEGISSYEQYF.

This clone has a count of ten or more. The sample holds other DNA sequences that translate to the same CDR3. The chain has TRBV28 and TRBJ2-7; D might be TRBD1 or TRBD2, each matching 5 bases. V lost 5 bases, J lost 3 bases, and 23 bases lay in between. The CDR3 covers 17 residues. Looked up from germline, CDR1 is MDHEN and CDR2 is SYDVKM. Here the CDR3 reads CASSGHDPGRRYYEQYF. DNA of the CDR3: TGTGCCAGCAGTGGACACGATCCGGGACGCCGGTACTACGAGCAGTACTTC.

V gene TRBV7-2 combines with J gene TRBJ2-7; D remains unclear. The V and J ends lost 5 bases and 3 bases respectively, with 8 bases between them. The CDR3 extends over 12 amino acids. CDR1 is SGHTA, CDR2 FQGNSA, per germline. CDR3 DNA sequence: TGTGCCAGCAGCCCAAACCTCTACGAGCAGTACTTC. Translation gives CASSPNLYEQYF.

The CDR3 sequence: CASSFQVPDTQYF. In nucleotides, the CDR3 is TGTGCCAGCAGCTTTCAAGTCCCAGATACGCAGTATTTT. The chain recombines TRBV7-8 with TRBJ2-3, with no clear D. Trimming removed 3 bases at V and 4 bases at J, with 8 bases between. From germline, CDR1 is SGHVS and CDR2 FQNEAQ. The CDR3 spans 13 residues.

J is TRBJ1-5 and V is TRBV10-3; D remains unclear. The germline V gene encodes CDR1 ENHRY and CDR2 SYGVKD. This CDR3 contains 14 residues. The V end lost 1 base, the J end lost 3 bases, and 7 bases lay between the germline ends. CDR3 coding DNA: TGTGCCATCAGTGAGTATGGCCTCAATCAGCCCCAGCATTTT. Its protein product is CAISEYGLNQPQHF.

Remarks on this clone: It is likely a read error: a sequence one base away is far more abundant. Other DNA sequences in this sample translate to the same CDR3. The rearrangement links TRBV4-1 to TRBJ1-2; 7 bases are a match to TRBD1. Germline V lookup: CDR1 MGHRA, CDR2 YSYEKL. The CDR3 contains 14 residues. The V segment lost 4 bases and the J segment 7 bases; nucleotides outside the gene matches: 9. The DNA of the CDR3 is TGCGCCAGCAGCCGGGAGCCACAGGGGTTTGGCTACACCTTC. Amino acid sequence: CASSREPQGFGYTF.

The V and J genes are TRBV27 and TRBJ1-5; no clear D gene. CDR3 length: 15 amino acids. CDR1 MNHEY and CDR2 SMNVEV come from the germline V gene (reference sequence). The V and J ends lost 2 bases and 2 bases respectively, with 10 bases between them. CDR3 amino acids: CASSLVGSGNQPQHF. The CDR3 DNA follows: TGTGCCAGCAGTTTAGTGGGTTCGGGCAATCAGCCCCAGCATTTT.

This clone was observed a few times. V usage is TRBV6-4 and J usage is TRBJ1-5; D remains ambiguous. Germline V gives CDR1 MRHNA, CDR2 SNTAGT. V shed 2 bases and J shed 0 bases, with 5 bases lying between them. The CDR3 extends over 14 amino acids. The CDR3 DNA reads as TGTGCCAGCAGTGACAGTTATAGCAATCAGCCCCAGCATTTT. Its protein is CASSDSYSNQPQHF.

The chain uses TRBV7-9 and TRBJ1-4, with D unclear. Looked up from germline, CDR1 is SEHNR and CDR2 is FQNEAQ (reference sequence). This CDR3 has 12 amino acids. The V and J ends lost 4 bases and 7 bases respectively, with 7 bases between them. Here the CDR3 reads CASSSGSEKLFF. The CDR3 coding sequence is TGTGCCAGCAGCTCAGGAAGTGAAAAACTGTTTTTT.

The V call is TRBV6-1, the J call TRBJ2-7, with 8 bases fitting TRBD1. Germline V gene data show CDR1 as MNHNS and CDR2 as SASEGT. Losses at the gene ends were 4 bases for V and 5 bases for J; bases not matched to a gene: 4. CDR3 length: 13 amino acids. The CDR3 DNA reads as TGTGCCAGCAGTGGGCTGACAGGGGACGAGCAGTACTTC. Residues: CASSGLTGDEQYF.